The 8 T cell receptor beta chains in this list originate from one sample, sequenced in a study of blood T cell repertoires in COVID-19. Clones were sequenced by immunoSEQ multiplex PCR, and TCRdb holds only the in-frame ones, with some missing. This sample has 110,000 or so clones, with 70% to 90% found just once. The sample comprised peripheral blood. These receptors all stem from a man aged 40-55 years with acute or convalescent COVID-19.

CDR3 loop: CASSLAQGSDTQYF. The CDR3 DNA reads TGCGCCAGCAGCTTGGCTCAGGGGTCAGATACGCAGTATTTT. This chain uses TRBV5-1 with TRBJ2-3; tentatively, D is TRBD1 (6 bases). The CDR3 is 14 amino acids. Germline V CDR1 and CDR2: SGHRS, YFSETQ. Trimming left V 0 bases short and J 4 bases short, with 9 bases between. Full variable domain (outside the CDR3, taken from reference TRBV5-1 and TRBJ2-3): KAGVTQTPRYLIKTRGQQVTLSCSPISGHRSVSWYQQTPGQGLQFLFEYFSETQRNKGNFPGRFSGRQFSNSRSEMNVSTLELGDSALYLCASSLAQGSDTQYFGPGTRLTVL.

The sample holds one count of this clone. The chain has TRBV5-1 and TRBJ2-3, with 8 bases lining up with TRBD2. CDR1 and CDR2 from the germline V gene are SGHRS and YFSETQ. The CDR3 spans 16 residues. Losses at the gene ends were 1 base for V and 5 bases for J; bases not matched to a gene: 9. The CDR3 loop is CASSLILAGSIDTQYF. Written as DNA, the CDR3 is TGCGCCAGCAGCTTGATCTTAGCGGGGTCCATAGATACGCAGTATTTT.

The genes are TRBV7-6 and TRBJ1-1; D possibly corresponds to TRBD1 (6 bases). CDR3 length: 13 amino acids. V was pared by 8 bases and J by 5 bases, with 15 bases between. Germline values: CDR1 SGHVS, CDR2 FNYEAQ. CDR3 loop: CASGPSGVTEAFF. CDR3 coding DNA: TGTGCCAGCGGACCGTCAGGGGTGACTGAAGCTTTCTTT.

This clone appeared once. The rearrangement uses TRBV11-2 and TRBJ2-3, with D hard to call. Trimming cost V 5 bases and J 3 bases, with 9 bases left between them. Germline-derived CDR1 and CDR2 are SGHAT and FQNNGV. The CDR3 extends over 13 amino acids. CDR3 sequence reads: CASSPIKTDTQYF. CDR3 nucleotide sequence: TGTGCCAGCAGCCCTATTAAAACAGATACGCAGTATTTT.

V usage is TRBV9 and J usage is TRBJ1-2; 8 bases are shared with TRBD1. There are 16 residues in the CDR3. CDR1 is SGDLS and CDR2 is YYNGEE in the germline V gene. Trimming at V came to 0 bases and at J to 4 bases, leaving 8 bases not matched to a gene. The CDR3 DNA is TGTGCCAGCAGCGTAGGGGGACAGGTGGGGAGCTATGGCTACACCTTC. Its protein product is CASSVGGQVGSYGYTF.

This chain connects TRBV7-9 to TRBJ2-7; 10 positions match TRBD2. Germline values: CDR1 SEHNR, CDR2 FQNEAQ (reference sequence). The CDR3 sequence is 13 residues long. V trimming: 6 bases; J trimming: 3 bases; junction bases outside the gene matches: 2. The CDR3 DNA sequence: TGTGCCAGCAGTCCTAGCGGGGGCTACGAGCAGTACTTC. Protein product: CASSPSGGYEQYF. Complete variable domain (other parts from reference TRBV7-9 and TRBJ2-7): DTGVSQNPRHKITKRGQNVTFRCDPISEHNRLYWYRQTLGQGPEFLTYFQNEAQLEKSRLLSDRFSAERPKGSFSTLEIQRTEQGDSAMYLCASSPSGGYEQYFGPGTRLTVT.

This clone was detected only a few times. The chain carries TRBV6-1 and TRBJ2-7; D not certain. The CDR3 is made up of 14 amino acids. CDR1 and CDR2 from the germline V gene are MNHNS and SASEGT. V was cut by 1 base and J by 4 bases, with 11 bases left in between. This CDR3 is CASSEVWLDYEQYF. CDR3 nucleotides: TGTGCCAGCAGTGAAGTCTGGCTTGATTACGAGCAGTACTTC.

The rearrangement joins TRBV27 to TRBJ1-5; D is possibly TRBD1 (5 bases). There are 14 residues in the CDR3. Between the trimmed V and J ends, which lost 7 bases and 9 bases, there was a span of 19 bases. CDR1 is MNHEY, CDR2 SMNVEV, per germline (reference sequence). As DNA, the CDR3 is TGTGCCAGCAAGACGGCTACAGGTGCGGCGCCCCAGCATTTT. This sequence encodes CASKTATGAAPQHF.